The following is a TCR beta chain sequence with its context. This clonotype was seen at least ten times. What this receptor recognizes is not known. The input lacks base qualities; no much larger clone sits a single base away. This record belongs to a study of T-cell reconstitution after alpha-beta-depleted transplantation in children (TCRdb year 2016). Regarding the study in general: Using TCR repertoire profiling, the study quantitatively followed how T-cell immune reconstitution unfolded in children after TCRalphabeta/CD19-depleted allogeneic hematopoietic cell transplantation.

The CDR3, cysteine through phenylalanine, is 15 amino acids long. CDR3 DNA only is kept here, 45 bases in frame from base 1. The V end loses 4 bases and the J end loses 7 bases, and a stretch of 19 bases separates them. Library creation used PCR. Sequencing instrument: Illumina HiSeq 2500. To normalize quantification of the TCRbeta repertoire, the TCR libraries were built with molecular barcoding that relied on unique molecular identifiers. The public reads were run again by TCRdb, first through fastp at Q25 and then through MiXCR, and only productive beta chains were kept. Rows are unified per CDR3 protein, each entry keeping the most common DNA and genes. This sample holds about 91,000 distinct CDR3 sequences; 6.5% to 8.5% were observed only once. 6.9% of the sample is in the top ten clones.

The sample was PBMCs from the stem cell graft donor, taken from the stem cell graft. The sequence links TRBV12-3 or TRBV12-4 to TRBJ1-2, with a tentative D gene TRBD1 over 5 matching bases. The TCR was taken from a human donor who donated a stem cell graft to a child with congenital amegakaryocytic thrombocytopenia. The nucleotide sequence reads as follows: TGTGCCAGCAGTTCAACCCCGACAGAATTGGGTGGCTACACCTTC. This codes for CASSSTPTELGGYTF.